Listed here are 4 T cell receptor beta chains from one sample, sequenced in a study of T cells of healthy individuals. TCRdb analysed the 5' RACE reads with MiXCR anew, one entry per CDR3 protein. The sample shows 90,000 to 100,000 distinct CDR3 sequences, around 17% of them seen only once. These receptors came from a human donor in good health.

The gene calls are TRBV6-5 and TRBJ2-1; D gene uncertain. V was clipped by 6 bases and J by 6 bases, with 12 bases between them. The length of the CDR3 is 13 residues. Germline CDR1 and CDR2: MNHEY and SVGAGI. CDR3 in DNA: TGTGCCAGCAGGCGATCATTAGCCAATGAGCAGTTCTTC. Residues: CASRRSLANEQFF.

This clonotype was found many times. This chain connects TRBV19 to TRBJ2-1, with D possibly matching TRBD1 (6 bases). The germline gives CDR1 LNHDA, CDR2 SQIVND (reference sequence). The CDR3 has 13 residues. Trimming pared 7 bases from V and 4 bases from J, leaving 11 bases between. Here the CDR3 DNA reads TGTGCCAGTATAGGGACACCGTACAATGAGCAGTTCTTC. Translating gives CASIGTPYNEQFF.

In this sample, this clonotype turned up a few times. This rearrangement joins TRBV11-2 to TRBJ2-3; D gene ambiguous. The CDR3 has 12 amino acids. Germline V gene data show CDR1 as SGHAT and CDR2 as FQNNGV. Trimming left V 5 bases short and J 5 bases short, with 8 bases between. CDR3 nucleotide sequence: TGTGCCAGCAGCCCCAACAGAGATACGCAGTATTTT. It codes for CASSPNRDTQYF.

This clonotype showed up many times. The rearrangement links TRBV2 to TRBJ2-1; TRBD2 is a possible D gene (5 bases). Germline values: CDR1 SNHLY, CDR2 FYNNEI. V was pared by 7 bases and J by 8 bases, with 12 bases between. The CDR3 is 12 residues long. CDR3 bases: TGTGCCAGCACCCTGGAGGTCTATGAGCAGTTCTTC. It encodes CASTLEVYEQFF. The full variable domain, rest sourced from reference TRBV2 and TRBJ2-1, is EPEVTQTPSHQVTQMGQEVILRCVPISNHLYFYWYRQILGQKVEFLVSFYNNEISEKSEIFDDQFSVERPDGSNFTLKIRSTKLEDSAMYFCASTLEVYEQFFGPGTRLTVL.